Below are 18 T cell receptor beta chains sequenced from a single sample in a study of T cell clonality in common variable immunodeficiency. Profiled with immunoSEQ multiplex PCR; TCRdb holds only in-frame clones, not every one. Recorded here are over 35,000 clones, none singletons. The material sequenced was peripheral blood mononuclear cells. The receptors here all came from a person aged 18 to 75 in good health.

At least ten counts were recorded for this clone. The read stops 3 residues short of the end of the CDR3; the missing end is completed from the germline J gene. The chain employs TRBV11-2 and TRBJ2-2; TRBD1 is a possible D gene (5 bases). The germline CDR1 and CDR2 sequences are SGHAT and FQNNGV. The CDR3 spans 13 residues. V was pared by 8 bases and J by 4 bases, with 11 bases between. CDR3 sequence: CASGPGITGELFF. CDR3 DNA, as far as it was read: TGTGCCAGCGGCCCAGGGATCACCGGGGAG. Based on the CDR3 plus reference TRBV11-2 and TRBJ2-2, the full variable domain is EAGVAQSPRYKIIEKRQSVAFWCNPISGHATLYWYQQILGQGPKLLIQFQNNGVVDDSQLPKDRFSAERLKGVDSTLKIQPAKLEDSAVYLCASGPGITGELFFGEGSRLTVL.

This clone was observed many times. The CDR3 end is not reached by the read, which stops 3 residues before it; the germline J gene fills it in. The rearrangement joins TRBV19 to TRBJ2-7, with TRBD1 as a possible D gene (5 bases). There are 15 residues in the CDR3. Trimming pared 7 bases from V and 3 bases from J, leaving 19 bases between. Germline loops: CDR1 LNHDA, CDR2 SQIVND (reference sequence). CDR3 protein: CASTPTAQGYYEQYF. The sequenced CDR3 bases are TGTGCCAGTACCCCTACCGCGCAGGGATACTACGAG. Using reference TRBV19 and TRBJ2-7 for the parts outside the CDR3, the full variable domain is DGGITQSPKYLFRKEGQNVTLSCEQNLNHDAMYWYRQDPGQGLRLIYYSQIVNDFQKGDIAEGYSVSREKKESFPLTVTSAQKNPTAFYLCASTPTAQGYYEQYFGPGTRLTVT.

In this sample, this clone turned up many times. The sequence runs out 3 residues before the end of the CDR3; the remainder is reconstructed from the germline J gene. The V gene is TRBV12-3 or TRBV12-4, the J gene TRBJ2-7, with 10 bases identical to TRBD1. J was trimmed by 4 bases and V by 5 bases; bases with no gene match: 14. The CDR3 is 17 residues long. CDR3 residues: CASSRRGTGDLRYEQYF. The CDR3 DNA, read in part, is TGTGCCAGCAGTAGGCGAGGGACAGGGGACCTTCGGTACGAG.

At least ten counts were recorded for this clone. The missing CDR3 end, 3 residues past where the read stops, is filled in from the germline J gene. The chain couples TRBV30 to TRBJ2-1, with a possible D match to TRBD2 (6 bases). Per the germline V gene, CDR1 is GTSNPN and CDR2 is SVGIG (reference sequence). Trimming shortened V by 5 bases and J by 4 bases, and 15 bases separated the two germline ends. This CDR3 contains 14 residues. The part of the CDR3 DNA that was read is TGTGCCTGGTCCTTAGGAGGGCTTTACAATGAG. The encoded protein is CAWSLGGLYNE. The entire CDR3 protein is CAWSLGGLYNEQFF. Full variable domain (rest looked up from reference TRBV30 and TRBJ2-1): SQTIHQWPATLVQPVGSPLSLECTVEGTSNPNLYWYRQAAGRGLQLLFYSVGIGQISSEVPQNLSASRPQDRQFILSSKKLLLSDSGFYLCAWSLGGLYNEQFFGPGTRLTVL.

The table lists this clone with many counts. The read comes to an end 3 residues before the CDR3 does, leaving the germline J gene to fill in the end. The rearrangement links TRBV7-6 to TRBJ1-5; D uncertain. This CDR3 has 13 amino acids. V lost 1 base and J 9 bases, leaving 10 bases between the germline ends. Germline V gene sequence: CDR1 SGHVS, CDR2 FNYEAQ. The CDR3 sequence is CASSLDPGWPQHF. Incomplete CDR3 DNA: TGTGCCAGCAGCTTAGATCCCGGTTGGCCC.

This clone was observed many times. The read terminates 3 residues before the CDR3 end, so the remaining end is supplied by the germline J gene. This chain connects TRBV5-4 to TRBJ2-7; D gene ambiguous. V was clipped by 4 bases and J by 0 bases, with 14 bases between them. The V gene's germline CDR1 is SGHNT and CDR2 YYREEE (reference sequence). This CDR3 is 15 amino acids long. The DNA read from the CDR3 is TGTGCCAGCAGCCGCGAAAAATCGAGCTCCTACGAG. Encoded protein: CASSREKSSSYE. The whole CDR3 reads CASSREKSSSYEQYF.

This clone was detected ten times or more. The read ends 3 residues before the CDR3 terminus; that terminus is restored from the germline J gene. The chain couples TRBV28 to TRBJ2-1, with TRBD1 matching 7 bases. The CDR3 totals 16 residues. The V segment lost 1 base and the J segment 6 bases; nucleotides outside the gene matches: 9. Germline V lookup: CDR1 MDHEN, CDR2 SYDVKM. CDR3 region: CASSLSLYGQVNEQFF. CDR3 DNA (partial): TGTGCCAGCAGTTTATCCCTTTACGGACAGGTCAATGAG. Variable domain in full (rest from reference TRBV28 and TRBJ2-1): DVKVTQSSRYLVKRTGEKVFLECVQDMDHENMFWYRQDPGLGLRLIYFSYDVKMKEKGDIPEGYSVSREKKERFSLILESASTNQTSMYLCASSLSLYGQVNEQFFGPGTRLTVL.

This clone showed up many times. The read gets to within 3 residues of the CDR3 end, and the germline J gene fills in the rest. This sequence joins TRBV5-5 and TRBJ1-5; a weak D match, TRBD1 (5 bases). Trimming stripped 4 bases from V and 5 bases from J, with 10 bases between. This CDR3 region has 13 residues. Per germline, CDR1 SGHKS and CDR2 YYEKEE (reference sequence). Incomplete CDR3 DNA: TGTGCCAGCAGCGGGGGGACTCATCAGCCC. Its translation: CASSGGTHQP. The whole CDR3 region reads CASSGGTHQPQHF.

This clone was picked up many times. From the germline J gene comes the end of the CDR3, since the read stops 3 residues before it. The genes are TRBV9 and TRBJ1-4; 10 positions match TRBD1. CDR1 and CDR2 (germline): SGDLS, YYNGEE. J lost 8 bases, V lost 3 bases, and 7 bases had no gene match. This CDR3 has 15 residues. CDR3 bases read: TGTGCCAGCAGCGATGGACAGGGGGTTCGGGAAAAA. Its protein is CASSDGQGVREK. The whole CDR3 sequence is CASSDGQGVREKLFF. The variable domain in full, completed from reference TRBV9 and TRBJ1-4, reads DSGVTQTPKHLITATGQRVTLRCSPRSGDLSVYWYQQSLDQGLQFLIQYYNGEERAKGNILERFSAQQFPDLHSELNLSSLELGDSALYFCASSDGQGVREKLFFGSGTQLSVL.

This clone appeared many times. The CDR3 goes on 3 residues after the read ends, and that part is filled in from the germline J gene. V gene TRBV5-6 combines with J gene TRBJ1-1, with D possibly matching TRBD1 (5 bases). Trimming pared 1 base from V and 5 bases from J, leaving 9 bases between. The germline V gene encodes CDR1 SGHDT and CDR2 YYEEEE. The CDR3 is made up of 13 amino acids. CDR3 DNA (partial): TGTGCCAGCAGCTTGTGGGGGGATACTGAA. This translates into CASSLWGDTE. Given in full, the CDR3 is CASSLWGDTEAFF.

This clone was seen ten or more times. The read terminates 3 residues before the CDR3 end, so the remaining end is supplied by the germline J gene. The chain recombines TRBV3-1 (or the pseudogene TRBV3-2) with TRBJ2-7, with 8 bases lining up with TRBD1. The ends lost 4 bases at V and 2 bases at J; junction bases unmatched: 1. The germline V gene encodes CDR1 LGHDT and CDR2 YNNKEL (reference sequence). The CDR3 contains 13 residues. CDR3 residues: CASSRTGTYEQYF. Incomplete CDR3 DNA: TGTGCCAGCAGCCGGACAGGGACCTACGAG.

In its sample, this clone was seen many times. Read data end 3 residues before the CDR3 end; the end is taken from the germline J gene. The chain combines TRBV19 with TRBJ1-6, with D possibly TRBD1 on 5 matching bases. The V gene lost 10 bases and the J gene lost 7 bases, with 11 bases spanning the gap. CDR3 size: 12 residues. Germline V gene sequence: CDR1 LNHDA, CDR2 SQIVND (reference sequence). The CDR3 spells CATGRANSPLHF. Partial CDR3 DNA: TGTGCCACAGGCAGGGCCAATTCACCC.

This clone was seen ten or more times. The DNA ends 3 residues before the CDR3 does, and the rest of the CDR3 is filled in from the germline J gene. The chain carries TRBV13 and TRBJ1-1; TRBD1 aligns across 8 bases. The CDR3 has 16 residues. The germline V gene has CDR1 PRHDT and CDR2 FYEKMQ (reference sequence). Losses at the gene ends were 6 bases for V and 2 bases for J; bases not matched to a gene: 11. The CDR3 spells CASSPLGQGINTEAFF. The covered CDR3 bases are TGTGCCAGCAGTCCACTCGGACAGGGTATCAACACTGAA. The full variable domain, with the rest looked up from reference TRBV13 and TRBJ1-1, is AAGVIQSPRHLIKEKRETATLKCYPIPRHDTVYWYQQGPGQDPQFLISFYEKMQSDKGSIPDRFSAQQFSDYHSELNMSSLELGDSALYFCASSPLGQGINTEAFFGQGTRLTVV.

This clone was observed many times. The DNA read from the CDR3 is TGTGCCAGCAGCCAAGATCCGGGACTAGCCGGGCGGGAGACC. This gives the protein CASSQDPGLAGRET. The entire CDR3 protein reads CASSQDPGLAGRETQYF. The chain links TRBV4-2 to TRBJ2-5; 9 bases are a match to TRBD2. The observed sequence ends 3 residues before the CDR3 terminus, with the missing tail filled in from the germline J gene. Germline assignment: CDR1 LGHNA and CDR2 YNFKEQ. The CDR3 runs 17 residues. The V and J ends lost 0 bases and 5 bases, in that order; junction bases with no gene match: 10.

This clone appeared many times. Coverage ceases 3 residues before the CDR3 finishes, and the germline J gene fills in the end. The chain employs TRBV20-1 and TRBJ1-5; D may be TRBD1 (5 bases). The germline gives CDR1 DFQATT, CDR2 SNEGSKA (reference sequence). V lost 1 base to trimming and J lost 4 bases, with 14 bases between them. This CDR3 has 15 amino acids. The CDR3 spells CSARATAFRNQPQHF. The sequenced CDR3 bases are TGCAGTGCTAGAGCGACAGCATTCCGGAATCAGCCC.

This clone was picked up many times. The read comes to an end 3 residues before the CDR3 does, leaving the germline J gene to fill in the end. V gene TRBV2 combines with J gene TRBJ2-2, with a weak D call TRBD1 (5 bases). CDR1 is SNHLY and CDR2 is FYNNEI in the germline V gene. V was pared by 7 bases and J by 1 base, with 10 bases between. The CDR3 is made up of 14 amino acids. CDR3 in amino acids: CASIRQGNTGELFF. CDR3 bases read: TGTGCCAGCATAAGGCAGGGGAACACCGGGGAG.

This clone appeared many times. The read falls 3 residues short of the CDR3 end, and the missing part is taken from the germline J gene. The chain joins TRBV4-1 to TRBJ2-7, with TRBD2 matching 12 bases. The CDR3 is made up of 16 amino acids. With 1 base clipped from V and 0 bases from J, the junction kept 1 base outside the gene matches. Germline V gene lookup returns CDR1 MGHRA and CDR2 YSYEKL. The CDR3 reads CASSQVTSGSSYEQYF. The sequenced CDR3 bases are TGCGCCAGCAGCCAAGTGACTAGCGGGAGCTCCTACGAG.

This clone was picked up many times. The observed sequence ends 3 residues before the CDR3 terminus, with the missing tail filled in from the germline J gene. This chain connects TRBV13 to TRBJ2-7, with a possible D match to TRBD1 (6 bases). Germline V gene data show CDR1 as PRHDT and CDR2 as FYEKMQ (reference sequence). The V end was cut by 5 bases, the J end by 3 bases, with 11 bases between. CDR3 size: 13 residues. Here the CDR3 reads CASSPRGYYEQYF. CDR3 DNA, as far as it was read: TGTGCCAGCAGCCCCAGGGGCTACTACGAG. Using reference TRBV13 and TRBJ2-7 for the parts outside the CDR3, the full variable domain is AAGVIQSPRHLIKEKRETATLKCYPIPRHDTVYWYQQGPGQDPQFLISFYEKMQSDKGSIPDRFSAQQFSDYHSELNMSSLELGDSALYFCASSPRGYYEQYFGPGTRLTVT.